The 13 T cell receptor beta chains below come from one sample, sequenced in a study of blood T cell repertoires in COVID-19 (dated by TCRdb to the early 2020s). The library came from the immunoSEQ multiplex PCR assay. TCRdb mirrors the immuneACCESS table, restricted to in-frame sequences. Some clones are absent from its copies; in checked studies, under half trace to an unresolved V gene, and the reason for the others is unknown. Here the sample has about 160,000 clones; 84% occur a single time. The ten top clones hold 13% to 15% of the sample. Sample: peripheral blood. Receptors were obtained from a man aged 18 to 35 with active or convalescent COVID-19.

The table lists this clone with a few counts. V gene TRBV27 combines with J gene TRBJ1-2; unclear D gene. The germline V gene has CDR1 MNHEY and CDR2 SMNVEV (reference sequence). This CDR3 contains 13 residues. The V and J ends lost 3 bases and 4 bases respectively, with 9 bases between them. CDR3 DNA sequence: TGTGCCAGCAGTTTCCAAGGAGCCTATGGCTACACCTTC. Its protein product is CASSFQGAYGYTF.

V usage is TRBV6-5 and J usage is TRBJ1-4, with a tentative D call TRBD1 (6 bases). The germline V gene has CDR1 MNHEY and CDR2 SVGAGI. Trimming stripped 6 bases from V and 8 bases from J, with 16 bases between. The CDR3 is made up of 14 amino acids. CDR3 bases: TGTGCCAGCAGCAGAGCAGGGGAAGGGGAAAAACTGTTTTTT. Protein: CASSRAGEGEKLFF.

The J gene is TRBJ2-5, the V gene TRBV18; D may be TRBD1 (5 bases). The CDR3 loop spans 14 amino acids. Germline CDR1 and CDR2: KGHSH and LQKENI. Trimming took off 6 bases at V and 3 bases at J, with 14 bases between the two ends. CDR3 in amino acids: CASSNDSKKETQYF. The CDR3 region has the DNA TGTGCCAGCTCTAACGACAGCAAGAAAGAGACCCAGTACTTC.

The V gene is TRBV9, the J gene TRBJ2-2; D is unclear. CDR3 length: 14 amino acids. CDR1 is SGDLS, CDR2 YYNGEE, per germline. Trimming stripped 0 bases from V and 4 bases from J, with 7 bases between. The CDR3 DNA is TGTGCCAGCAGCGTAGGGTGGGCCACCGGGGAGCTGTTTTTT. Encoded protein: CASSVGWATGELFF.

This clone was observed a single time. The chain uses TRBV19 and TRBJ2-5; 14 nucleotides agree with TRBD2. CDR1 and CDR2 (germline): LNHDA, SQIVND (reference sequence). Unmatched junction bases numbered 6, after V lost 6 bases and J lost 3 bases. The CDR3 is 16 amino acids. The DNA of the CDR3 is TGTGCCAGTAGCGGACTAGCGGGGGGACTAAAAGAGACCCAGTACTTC. Protein: CASSGLAGGLKETQYF.

This sequence joins TRBV5-1 and TRBJ2-1; TRBD1 agrees at 8 bases. Germline V gene lookup returns CDR1 SGHRS and CDR2 YFSETQ. CDR3 length: 17 residues. V dropped 4 bases and J dropped 2; count of bases not matched to a gene: 11. CDR3 amino acids: CASSPEPDRVAYNEQFF. CDR3 sequence (DNA): TGCGCCAGCAGCCCGGAACCGGACAGGGTGGCCTACAATGAGCAGTTCTTC.

The chain has TRBV5-1 and TRBJ1-5; 8 bases agree with TRBD1. CDR1 and CDR2 from the germline V gene are SGHRS and YFSETQ. V lost 1 base and J lost 6; bases outside the gene matches: 3. CDR3 length: 14 amino acids. The CDR3 nucleotides read TGCGCCAGCAGCTTGTCAGGGGGCGGTCAGCCCCAGCATTTT. Amino acid sequence: CASSLSGGGQPQHF.

The V gene is TRBV10-3, the J gene TRBJ1-3; D gene uncertain. Germline CDR1 and CDR2: ENHRY and SYGVKD. The ends were cut back, 7 bases at V and 0 bases at J, with 16 bases in the middle. The CDR3 is made up of 16 amino acids. Written as DNA, the CDR3 is TGTGCCATCAACAGAGATTATTCCAACTCTGGAAACACCATATATTTT. It is translated as CAINRDYSNSGNTIYF.

V is TRBV2 and J is TRBJ2-5; TRBD1 agrees at 11 bases. This CDR3 region has 13 residues. Germline V gene data show CDR1 as SNHLY and CDR2 as FYNNEI. V lost 6 bases to trimming and J lost 4 bases; unmatched junction nucleotides: 1. CDR3 sequence (DNA): TGTGCCAGCAGAGGACAGGGGGCAGAGACCCAGTACTTC. It specifies CASRGQGAETQYF.

The V and J genes are TRBV10-3 and TRBJ1-2, with TRBD1 identical over 9 bases. From germline, CDR1 is ENHRY and CDR2 SYGVKD. V lost 3 bases and J lost 6; bases outside the gene matches: 11. This CDR3 is built from 16 residues. The CDR3 DNA follows: TGTGCCATCAGTGAAATTTGGGACAGGGCAGGGGATGGCTACACCTTC. The encoded protein is CAISEIWDRAGDGYTF.

V is TRBV7-3 and J is TRBJ2-1; TRBD2 aligns across 16 bases. Germline assignment: CDR1 SGHTA and CDR2 FQGTGA. CDR3 size: 16 residues. The J segment lost 10 bases and the V segment lost 2 bases, leaving 5 bases of the junction unmatched. In DNA, the CDR3 is TGTGCCAGCAGCTTAGGGACTAGCGGGAGGGCCGTGGAGCAGTTCTTC. Amino acid sequence: CASSLGTSGRAVEQFF.

Judged by abundance, this clone is medium-sized (0.01 to 0.1%). The chain links TRBV19 to TRBJ1-6; D possibly corresponds to TRBD1 (5 bases). V lost 0 bases to trimming and J lost 7 bases, with 10 bases between them. Germline CDR1 is LNHDA and CDR2 is SQIVND (reference sequence). CDR3 length: 15 amino acids. The CDR3: CASSIEARVNSPLHF. CDR3 DNA sequence: TGTGCCAGTAGTATAGAGGCCAGGGTCAATTCACCCCTCCACTTT.

The CDR3, as DNA: TGTGCCAGCAGCCTGTACACCGATCAGCCCCAGCATTTT. Translating it yields CASSLYTDQPQHF. This sequence joins TRBV12-3 or TRBV12-4 and TRBJ1-5, with D hard to call. The length of the CDR3 is 13 residues. The germline V and J ends were trimmed by 6 bases and 5 bases, with 11 bases remaining between them.